This T cell receptor (beta chain) appears in the sequencing data of a study of CD8+ T cells in alopecia areata. Study-wide background: For the treated group, dosing was oral tofacitinib at 5 to 10 mg twice daily. Once tofacitinib had been taken for 6 to 18 months, 6 months off drug followed.

The CDR3 spans 13 residues. CDR1 MNHEY and CDR2 SMNVEV come from the germline V gene (reference sequence). V was pared by 7 bases and J by 5 bases, with 14 bases between. Following extraction, RNA underwent reverse transcription to cDNA, which served as the sequencing template. Sequencing was performed with immunoSEQ multiplex PCR; in TCRdb, only in-frame clones are kept and a portion is missing. The table shows over 150,000 clones, with around 63% occurring only once. The chain carries TRBV27 and TRBJ2-5; maybe TRBD1 (6 bases). The sequences come from CD4+ T cells sorted from blood, collected at week 0. The sequence was obtained from a human donor with alopecia areata. The CDR3 region is CASMGARGETQYF. The CDR3 DNA reads TGTGCCAGCATGGGGGCCCGCGGTGAGACCCAGTACTTC.